A selection of T cell receptor beta chains follows, all from one sample in a study of cytomegalovirus exposure and HLA in healthy donors. Data came from immunoSEQ multiplex PCR; TCRdb stores just in-frame clones and leaves some out. The top ten hold approximately 5.5% of the sample, which has nearly 65,000 clones, roughly 70% seen once. Sequenced sample: PBMCs. These TCRs come from a man aged 50 to 59 in good health and CMV-seronegative. CDR3s include the opening cysteine and the closing phenylalanine or tryptophan. D genes are given only for firm matches. Clone size is not always given. Where it is, it says once, few, many or a class for expanded clones.

clone size	J gene	V gene	D gene	CDR3 protein	CDR3 DNA
few	TRBJ1-5	TRBV30	NA	CAWSAKGTSNQPQHF	TGTGCCTGGAGTGCCAAAGGGACAAGTAATCAGCCCCAGCATTTT
NA	TRBJ2-5	TRBV6-1	NA	CASLLGGETQYF	TGTGCCAGCCTCCTGGGGGGAGAGACCCAGTACTTC
NA	TRBJ2-7	TRBV6-5	TRBD1	CASKTTGGLGWQYF	TGTGCCAGCAAAACTACAGGGGGGCTTGGGTGGCAGTACTTC
few	TRBJ1-3	TRBV6-1	TRBD1	CASRAGTGAGNTIYF	TGTGCCAGCAGAGCCGGGACAGGAGCTGGAAACACCATATATTTT
NA	TRBJ2-2	TRBV30	TRBD2	CAWKGAGANTGELFF	TGTGCCTGGAAAGGAGCGGGGGCGAACACCGGGGAGCTGTTTTTT
once	TRBJ1-1	TRBV29-1	NA	CSVPTEGGAFF	TGCAGCGTCCCAACCGAGGGCGGGGCTTTCTTT
NA	TRBJ1-3	TRBV10-3	TRBD1	CAISDFNRGRGNTIYF	TGTGCCATCAGTGACTTCAACAGGGGGCGAGGAAACACCATATATTTT
NA	TRBJ1-3	TRBV6-5	NA	CASSYSRVSSGNTIYF	TGTGCCAGCAGTTACTCGAGGGTCTCGTCTGGAAACACCATATATTTT
NA	TRBJ2-7	TRBV4-2	TRBD1	CASSQDGRGREQYF	TGTGCCAGCAGCCAAGACGGCAGGGGGCGCGAGCAGTACTTC
NA	TRBJ2-7	TRBV5-1	TRBD1	CASSSGTGRHEQYF	TGCGCCAGCAGCTCCGGGACAGGGAGGCACGAGCAGTACTTC
NA	TRBJ2-3	TRBV9	TRBD2	CASSGRLAGPSTDTQYF	TGTGCCAGCAGTGGAAGACTAGCGGGGCCTAGCACAGATACGCAGTATTTT
NA	TRBJ1-5	TRBV5-1	NA	CASSLEQGRPQHF	TGCGCCAGCAGCTTGGAGCAGGGTAGGCCCCAGCATTTT
once	TRBJ1-2	TRBV27	NA	CASSYGGRNYGYTF	TGTGCCAGCAGTTATGGCGGGAGAAACTATGGCTACACCTTC
NA	TRBJ1-4	TRBV5-6	NA	CASSLAGVDEKLFF	TGTGCCAGCAGCTTGGCGGGGGTCGATGAAAAACTGTTTTTT
once	TRBJ2-7	TRBV29-1	NA	CSVESPFEDEQYF	TGCAGCGTTGAAAGCCCATTCGAAGACGAGCAGTACTTC
NA	TRBJ2-7	TRBV4-2	TRBD2	CASSHRRPGGADEQYF	TGTGCCAGCAGCCACCGGAGGCCCGGGGGGGCCGACGAGCAGTACTTC
few	TRBJ2-3	TRBV5-4	NA	CASSPVQAATDTQYF	TGTGCCAGCAGCCCGGTTCAGGCTGCCACAGATACGCAGTATTTT
NA	TRBJ1-5	TRBV28	TRBD1	CASRLPGQGDQPQHF	TGTGCCAGCAGGTTACCGGGACAGGGAGATCAGCCCCAGCATTTT
once	TRBJ2-2	TRBV7-9	NA	CASSLPMGNTGELFF	TGTGCCAGCAGCTTACCGATGGGCAACACCGGGGAGCTGTTTTTT
NA	TRBJ2-3	TRBV5-6	NA	CASSLGLGSDTQYF	TGTGCCAGCAGCTTGGGCCTGGGCTCAGATACGCAGTATTTT
NA	TRBJ1-6	TRBV9	NA	CASNRGGVSPLHF	TGTGCCAGCAACCGAGGGGGGGTTTCACCCCTCCACTTT
few	TRBJ2-7	TRBV28	NA	CASMGGSSYEQYF	TGTGCCAGCATGGGTGGGAGCAGCTACGAGCAGTACTTC
NA	TRBJ1-6	TRBV6-6	NA	CASARGSLSPLHF	TGTGCCAGCGCGCGGGGCAGCCTTTCACCCCTCCACTTT
NA	TRBJ1-6	TRBV7-9	NA	CSSSAPRANSPLHF	TGTTCCAGCAGCGCCCCCAGGGCGAATTCACCCCTCCACTTT
NA	TRBJ2-5	TRBV30	NA	CAWTPGVFEETQYF	TGTGCCTGGACCCCCGGTGTCTTTGAAGAGACCCAGTACTTC